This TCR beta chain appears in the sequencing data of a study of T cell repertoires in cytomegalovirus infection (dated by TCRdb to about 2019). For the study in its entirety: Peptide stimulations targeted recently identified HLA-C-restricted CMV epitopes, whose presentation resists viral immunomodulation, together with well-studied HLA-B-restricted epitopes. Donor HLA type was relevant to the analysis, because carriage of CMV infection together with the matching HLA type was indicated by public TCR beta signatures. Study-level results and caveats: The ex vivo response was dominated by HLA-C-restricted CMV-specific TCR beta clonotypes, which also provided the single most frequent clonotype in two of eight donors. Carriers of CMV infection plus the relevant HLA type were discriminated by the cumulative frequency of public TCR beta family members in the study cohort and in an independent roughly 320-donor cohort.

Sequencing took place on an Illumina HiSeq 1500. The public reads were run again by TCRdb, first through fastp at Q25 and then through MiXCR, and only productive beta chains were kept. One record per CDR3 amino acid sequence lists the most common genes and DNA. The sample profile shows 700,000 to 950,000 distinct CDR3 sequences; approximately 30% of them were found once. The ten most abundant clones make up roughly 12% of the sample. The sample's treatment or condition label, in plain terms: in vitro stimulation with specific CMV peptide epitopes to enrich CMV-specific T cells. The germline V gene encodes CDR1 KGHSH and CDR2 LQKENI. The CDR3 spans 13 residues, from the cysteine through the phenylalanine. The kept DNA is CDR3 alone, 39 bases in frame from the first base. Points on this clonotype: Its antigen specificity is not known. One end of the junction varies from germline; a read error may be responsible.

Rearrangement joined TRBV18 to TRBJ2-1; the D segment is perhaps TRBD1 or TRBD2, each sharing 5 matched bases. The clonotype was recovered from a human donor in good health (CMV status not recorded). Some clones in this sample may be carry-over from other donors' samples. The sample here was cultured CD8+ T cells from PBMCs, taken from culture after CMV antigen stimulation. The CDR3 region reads CASTTVRDPLGVF. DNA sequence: TGTGCCAGCACTACCGTCCGGGACCCCCTAGGGGTCTTC.